Following are 9 T cell receptor beta chains from one sample sequenced in a study of blood T cells in healthy people across ages. A second about 7 to 12 cycle PCR used barcoded and J-beta primers. TCRdb re-analysed the 5' RACE reads in MiXCR, keeping a single row per CDR3 protein. The profile shows 650,000 to 800,000 distinct CDR3 sequences, roughly half of them singletons. Material for sequencing was blood. Receptors originate from a woman of 80 years or more in good health.

This clonotype has at least ten counts. V gene TRBV12-3 or TRBV12-4 combines with J gene TRBJ1-5; the D is unclear. Trimming stripped 3 bases from V and 3 bases from J, with 9 bases between. CDR3 size: 14 residues. CDR3 amino acids: CASSFGPFNQPQHF. The CDR3 DNA sequence: TGTGCCAGCAGTTTTGGCCCGTTCAATCAGCCCCAGCATTTT.

This clonotype has only a few counts. The rearrangement joins TRBV9 to TRBJ2-1; 9 nucleotides match TRBD2. CDR1 is SGDLS and CDR2 is YYNGEE in the germline V gene. J gave up 2 bases and V 4 bases, and 7 bases lay outside the gene matches. The CDR3 runs 16 residues. The CDR3 region is CASSPPGTSPYNEQFF. The CDR3 DNA sequence: TGTGCCAGCAGCCCTCCCGGGACTAGCCCCTACAATGAGCAGTTCTTC.

This clonotype was recorded only once. One base away lies a much larger clone, so this may be a sequencing read error. The rearrangement joins TRBV9 to TRBJ2-3; TRBD2 matches 9 bases. The CDR3 runs to 15 residues. Losses at the gene ends were 2 bases for V and 4 bases for J; bases not matched to a gene: 5. Per germline, CDR1 SGDLS and CDR2 YYNGEE. CDR3 DNA sequence: TGTGCCAGCAGCGTCAGTAGCGGGAGCGCAGATACGCAGTATTTT. Translation: CASSVSSGSADTQYF.

This clonotype has ten or more counts. This rearrangement joins TRBV18 to TRBJ2-7; 7 positions match TRBD1. V was pared by 8 bases and J by 4 bases, with 8 bases of the junction left unmatched. The CDR3 runs 13 residues. CDR1 and CDR2 from the germline V gene are KGHSH and LQKENI. The CDR3 coding sequence is TGTGCCAGCGGTCGGACAGGTGATTACGAGCAGTACTTC. Residues: CASGRTGDYEQYF.

The CDR3 loop is CASSQQGRGQETQYF. CDR3 DNA sequence: TGTGCCAGCAGCCAACAGGGTCGCGGTCAAGAGACCCAGTACTTC. The V call is TRBV7-9, the J call TRBJ2-5, with D possibly TRBD1 on 6 matching bases. Trimming shortened V by 5 bases and J by 2 bases, and 15 bases separated the two germline ends. The CDR3 covers 15 residues. CDR1 and CDR2 (germline): SEHNR, FQNEAQ (reference sequence).

This rearrangement joins TRBV25-1 to TRBJ2-3, with TRBD2 identical over 13 bases. CDR1 is MGHDK, CDR2 SYGVNS, per germline. The length of the CDR3 is 17 residues. V dropped 1 base and J dropped 2; count of bases not matched to a gene: 3. This CDR3 is CASSEWGTSGDTDTQYF. The CDR3 DNA sequence: TGTGCCAGCAGTGAATGGGGGACTAGCGGGGACACAGATACGCAGTATTTT.

Regarding this clonotype: Since a much larger clone is just one base distant, this may be a read error. This chain links TRBV5-1 with TRBJ2-1; TRBD2 agrees at 8 bases. The CDR3 has 16 residues. CDR1 is SGHRS, CDR2 YFSETQ, per germline. As DNA, the CDR3 is TGCGCCAGCAGCTTGGCGACTAGCGACTCCTACAGTGAGCAGTTCTTC. The encoded protein is CASSLATSDSYSEQFF.

The chain has TRBV30 and TRBJ2-3, with TRBD1 matching over 8 bases. Trimming cost V 1 base and J 7 bases; bases outside gene matches: 7. Germline CDR1 is GTSNPN and CDR2 is SVGIG (reference sequence). The CDR3 is made up of 14 amino acids. In DNA, the CDR3 is TGTGCCTGGAGTGCCCAGGACAGGGTAAATACGCAGTATTTT. Translation gives CAWSAQDRVNTQYF.

The table lists this clonotype with many counts. The chain combines TRBV9 with TRBJ2-1, with TRBD1 matching over 7 bases. The CDR3 consists of 13 residues. Unmatched junction bases numbered 3, after V lost 2 bases and J lost 7 bases. The V gene's germline CDR1 is SGDLS and CDR2 YYNGEE. CDR3 DNA: TGTGCCAGCAGCGTGGCGACAGGGAATGAGCAGTTCTTC. It specifies CASSVATGNEQFF.